This T cell receptor (beta chain) was captured by sequencing in a study of vaccination and CD4 T cells after COVID-19. Time point specified: late sampling 161 to 241 days after vaccination in a few convalescent patients. TCRdb used MiXCR to reprocess the PCR reads, holding one entry per CDR3 protein. The sample yields about 28,000 distinct CDR3 sequences, under 65% seen once. The material was CD4+ T cells from blood, obtained about 7 months after SARS-CoV-2 vaccination. The sequence was collected from a human donor who had recovered from COVID-19.

The CDR3 region has the DNA TGTGCCAGCAGTCGTACTAGCGCAAACTACGAGCAGTACTTC. Translation: CASSRTSANYEQYF. This chain connects TRBV7-9 to TRBJ2-7, with 7 bases aligning to TRBD2. CDR3 size: 14 residues. Germline V gene lookup returns CDR1 SEHNR and CDR2 FQNEAQ (reference sequence). V shed 6 bases and J 3 bases; nucleotides not matched to a gene: 8.